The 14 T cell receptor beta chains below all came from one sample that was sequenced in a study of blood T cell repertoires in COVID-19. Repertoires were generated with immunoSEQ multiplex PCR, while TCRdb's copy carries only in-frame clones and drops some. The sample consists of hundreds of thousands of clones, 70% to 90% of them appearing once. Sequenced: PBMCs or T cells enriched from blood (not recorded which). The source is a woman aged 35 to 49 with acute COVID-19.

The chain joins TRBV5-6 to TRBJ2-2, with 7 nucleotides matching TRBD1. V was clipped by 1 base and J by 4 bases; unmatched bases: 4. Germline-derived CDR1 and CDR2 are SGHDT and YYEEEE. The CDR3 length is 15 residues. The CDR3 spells CASSLRGPGTGELFF. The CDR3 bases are TGTGCCAGCAGCTTGAGGGGGCCGGGCACCGGGGAGCTGTTTTTT.

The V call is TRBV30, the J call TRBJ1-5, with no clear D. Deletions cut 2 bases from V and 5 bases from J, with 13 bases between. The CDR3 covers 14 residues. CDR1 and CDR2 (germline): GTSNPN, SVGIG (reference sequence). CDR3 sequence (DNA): TGTGCCTGGAGTCAAGAAAACTTGGATCAGCCCCAGCATTTT. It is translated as CAWSQENLDQPQHF.

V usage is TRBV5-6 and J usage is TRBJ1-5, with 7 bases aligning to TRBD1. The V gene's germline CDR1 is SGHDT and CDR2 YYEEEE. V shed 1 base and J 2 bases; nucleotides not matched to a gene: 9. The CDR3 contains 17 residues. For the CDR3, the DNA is TGTGCCAGCAGCTTGTTCGGCAGGGGGGACGGCAATCAGCCCCAGCATTTT. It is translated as CASSLFGRGDGNQPQHF.

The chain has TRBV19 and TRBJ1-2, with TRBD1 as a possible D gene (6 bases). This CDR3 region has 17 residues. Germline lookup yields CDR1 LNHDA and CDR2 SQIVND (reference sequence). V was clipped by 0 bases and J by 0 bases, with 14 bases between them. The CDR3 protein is CASSIDPSDSSNYGYTF. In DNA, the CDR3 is TGTGCCAGTAGTATAGATCCCTCGGACAGCTCTAACTATGGCTACACCTTC.

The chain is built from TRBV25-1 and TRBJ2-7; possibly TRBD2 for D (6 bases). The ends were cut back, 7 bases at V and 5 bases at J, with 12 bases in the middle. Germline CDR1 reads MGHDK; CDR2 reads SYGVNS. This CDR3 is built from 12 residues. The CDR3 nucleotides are TGTGCCAGCATCGGAGGGAGCCACGAGCAGTACTTC. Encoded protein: CASIGGSHEQYF.

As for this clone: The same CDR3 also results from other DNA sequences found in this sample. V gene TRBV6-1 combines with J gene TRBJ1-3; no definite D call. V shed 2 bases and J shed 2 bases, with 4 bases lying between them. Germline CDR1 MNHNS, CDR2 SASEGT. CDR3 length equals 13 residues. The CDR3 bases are TGTGCCAGCAGTGAATCAGCTGGAAACACCATATATTTT. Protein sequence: CASSESAGNTIYF.

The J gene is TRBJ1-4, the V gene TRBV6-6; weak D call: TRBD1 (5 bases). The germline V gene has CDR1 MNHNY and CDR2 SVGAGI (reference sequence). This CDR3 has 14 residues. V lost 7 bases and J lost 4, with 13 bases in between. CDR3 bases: TGTGCCAGCACTCAGACAGAACATAATGAAAAACTGTTTTTT. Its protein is CASTQTEHNEKLFF.

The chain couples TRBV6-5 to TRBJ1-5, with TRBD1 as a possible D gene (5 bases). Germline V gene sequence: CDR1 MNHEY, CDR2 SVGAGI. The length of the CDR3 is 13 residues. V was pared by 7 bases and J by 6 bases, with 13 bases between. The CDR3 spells CASTLGGRQPQHF. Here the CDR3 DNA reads TGTGCCAGCACACTGGGGGGTCGTCAGCCCCAGCATTTT.

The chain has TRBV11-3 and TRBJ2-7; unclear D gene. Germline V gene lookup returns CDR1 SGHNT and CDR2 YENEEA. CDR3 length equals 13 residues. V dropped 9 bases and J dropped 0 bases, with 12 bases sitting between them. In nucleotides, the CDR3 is TGTGCCAGTGCGGCACGAAGCTCCTACGAGCAGTACTTC. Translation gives CASAARSSYEQYF. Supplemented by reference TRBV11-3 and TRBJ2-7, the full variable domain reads EAGVVQSPRYKIIEKKQPVAFWCNPISGHNTLYWYLQNLGQGPELLIRYENEEAVDDSQLPKDRFSAERLKGVDSTLKIQPAELGDSAVYLCASAARSSYEQYFGPGTRLTVT.

The CDR3 reads CATSKIRGTAETQYF. CDR3 DNA sequence: TGTGCCACCAGTAAAATTCGGGGAACGGCAGAGACCCAGTACTTC. V is TRBV24-1 and J is TRBJ2-5; the D gene is possibly TRBD2 (5 bases). V was trimmed by 6 bases and J by 4 bases, leaving 17 bases between them. The germline gives CDR1 KGHDR, CDR2 SFDVKD. The CDR3 covers 15 residues.

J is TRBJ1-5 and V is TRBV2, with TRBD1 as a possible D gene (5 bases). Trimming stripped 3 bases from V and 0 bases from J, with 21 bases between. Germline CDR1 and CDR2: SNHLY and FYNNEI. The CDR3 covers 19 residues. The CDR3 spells CASSDAAGKKLYSNQPQHF. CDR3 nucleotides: TGTGCCAGCAGTGACGCGGCAGGGAAGAAACTATATAGCAATCAGCCCCAGCATTTT.

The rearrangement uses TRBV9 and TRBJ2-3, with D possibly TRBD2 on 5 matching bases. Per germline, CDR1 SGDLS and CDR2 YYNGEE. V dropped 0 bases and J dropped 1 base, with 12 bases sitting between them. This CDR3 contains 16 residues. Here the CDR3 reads CASSVVGGYGTDTQYF. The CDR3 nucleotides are TGTGCCAGCAGCGTAGTCGGCGGGTATGGCACAGATACGCAGTATTTT.

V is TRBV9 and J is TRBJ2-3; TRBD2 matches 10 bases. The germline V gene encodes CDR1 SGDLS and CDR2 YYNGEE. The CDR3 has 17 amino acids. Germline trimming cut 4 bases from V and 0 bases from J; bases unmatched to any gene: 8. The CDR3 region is CASSPNRLAGSTDTQYF. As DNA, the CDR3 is TGTGCCAGCAGCCCAAACAGACTAGCGGGCAGCACAGATACGCAGTATTTT.

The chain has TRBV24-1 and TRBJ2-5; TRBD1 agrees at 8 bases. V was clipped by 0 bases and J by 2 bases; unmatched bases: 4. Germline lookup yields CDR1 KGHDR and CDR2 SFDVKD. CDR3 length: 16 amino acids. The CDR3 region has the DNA TGTGCCACCAGTGATTTGAACAGGGGGGCTCAAGAGACCCAGTACTTC. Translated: CATSDLNRGAQETQYF.